This TCR beta chain comes out of a study of T cells in tuberculosis. Between the trimmed V and J ends, which lost 5 bases and 4 bases, there was a span of 17 bases. Germline V lookup: CDR1 LNHDA, CDR2 SQIVND (reference sequence). The CDR3 has 15 amino acids. Sequencing used immunoSEQ multiplex PCR; TCRdb keeps in-frame clones, though not all of them. Of fewer than 40,000 clones detected, roughly 95% appear once; the ten largest clones hold more than 6.5%. The sample comprised PBMCs. The V and J genes are TRBV19 and TRBJ1-2; no definite D call. This clonotype was sampled from a donor between 10 and 35 years old with latent tuberculosis or without tuberculosis infection. The CDR3 loop reads CASSLPTGIVYGYTF. CDR3 sequence (DNA): TGTGCCAGTAGTTTGCCCACGGGGATCGTCTATGGCTACACCTTC.